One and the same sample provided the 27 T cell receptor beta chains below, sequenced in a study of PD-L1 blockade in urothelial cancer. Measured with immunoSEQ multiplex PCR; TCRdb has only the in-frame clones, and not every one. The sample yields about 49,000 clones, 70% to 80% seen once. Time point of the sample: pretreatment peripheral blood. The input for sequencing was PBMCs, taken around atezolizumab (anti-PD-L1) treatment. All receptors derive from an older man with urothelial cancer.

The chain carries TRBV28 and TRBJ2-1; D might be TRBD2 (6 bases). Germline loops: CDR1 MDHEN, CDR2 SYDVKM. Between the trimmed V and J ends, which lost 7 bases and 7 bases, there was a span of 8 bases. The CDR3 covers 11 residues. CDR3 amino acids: CASTEGNEQFF. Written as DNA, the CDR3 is TGTGCCAGCACGGAGGGGAATGAGCAGTTCTTC. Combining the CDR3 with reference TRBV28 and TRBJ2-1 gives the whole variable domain DVKVTQSSRYLVKRTGEKVFLECVQDMDHENMFWYRQDPGLGLRLIYFSYDVKMKEKGDIPEGYSVSREKKERFSLILESASTNQTSMYLCASTEGNEQFFGPGTRLTVL.

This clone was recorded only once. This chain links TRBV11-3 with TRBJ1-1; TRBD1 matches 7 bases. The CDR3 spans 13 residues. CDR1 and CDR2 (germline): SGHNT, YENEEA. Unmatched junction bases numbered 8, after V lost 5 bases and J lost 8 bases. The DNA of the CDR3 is TGTGCCAGCAGCCAAACCCGGGACAGCGAAGCTTTCTTT. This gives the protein CASSQTRDSEAFF.

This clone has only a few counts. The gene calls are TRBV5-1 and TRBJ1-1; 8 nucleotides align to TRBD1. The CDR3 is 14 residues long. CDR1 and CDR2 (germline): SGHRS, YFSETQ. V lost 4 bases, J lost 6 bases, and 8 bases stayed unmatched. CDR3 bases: TGCGCCAGCAGCACGGACAGGGTGCATGCTGAAGCTTTCTTT. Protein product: CASSTDRVHAEAFF.

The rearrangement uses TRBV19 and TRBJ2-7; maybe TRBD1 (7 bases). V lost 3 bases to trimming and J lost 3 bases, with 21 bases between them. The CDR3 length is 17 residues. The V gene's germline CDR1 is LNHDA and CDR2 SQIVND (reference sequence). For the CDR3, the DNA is TGTGCCAGTAGTATTTGGATAGCAGGGGGGATCGGCTACGAGCAGTACTTC. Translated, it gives CASSIWIAGGIGYEQYF.

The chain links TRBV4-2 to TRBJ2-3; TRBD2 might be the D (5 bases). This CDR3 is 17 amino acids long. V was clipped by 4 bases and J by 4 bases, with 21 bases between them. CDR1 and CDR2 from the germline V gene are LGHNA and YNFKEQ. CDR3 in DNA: TGTGCCAGCAGCCCGCACCTAGCATTATTTTCCTCAGATACGCAGTATTTT. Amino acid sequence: CASSPHLALFSSDTQYF.

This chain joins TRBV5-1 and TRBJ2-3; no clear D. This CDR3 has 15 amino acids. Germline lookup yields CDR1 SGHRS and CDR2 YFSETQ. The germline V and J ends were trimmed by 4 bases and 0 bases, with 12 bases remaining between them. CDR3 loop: CASSPGGTSTDTQYF. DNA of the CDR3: TGCGCCAGCAGCCCCGGTGGTACTAGCACAGATACGCAGTATTTT.

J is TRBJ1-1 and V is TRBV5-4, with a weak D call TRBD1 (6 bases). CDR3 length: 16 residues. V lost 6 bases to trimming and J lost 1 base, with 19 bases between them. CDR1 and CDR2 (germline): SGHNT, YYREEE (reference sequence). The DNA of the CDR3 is TGTGCCAGCAACCCACCGGGGGGGCCGGCGAACACTGAAGCTTTCTTT. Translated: CASNPPGGPANTEAFF.

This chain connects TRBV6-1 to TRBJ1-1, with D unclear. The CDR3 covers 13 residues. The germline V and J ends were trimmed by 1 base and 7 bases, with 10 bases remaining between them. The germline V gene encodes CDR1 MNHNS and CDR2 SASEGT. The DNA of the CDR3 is TGTGCCAGCAGTGAAGGGCGGATATTTGAAGCTTTCTTT. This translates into CASSEGRIFEAFF.

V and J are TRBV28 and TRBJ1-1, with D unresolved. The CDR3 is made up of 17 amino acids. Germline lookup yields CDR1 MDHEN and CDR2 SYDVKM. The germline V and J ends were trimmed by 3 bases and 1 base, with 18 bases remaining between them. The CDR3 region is CASSFPLLEGENTEAFF. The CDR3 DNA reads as TGTGCCAGCAGTTTTCCCCTCTTGGAGGGAGAGAACACTGAAGCTTTCTTT.

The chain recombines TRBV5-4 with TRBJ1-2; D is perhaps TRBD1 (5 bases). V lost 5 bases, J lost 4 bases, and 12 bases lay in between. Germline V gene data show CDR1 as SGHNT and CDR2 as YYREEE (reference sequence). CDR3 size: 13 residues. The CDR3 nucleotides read TGTGCCAGCAGATTTCGGGACTCCTATGGCTACACCTTC. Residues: CASRFRDSYGYTF.

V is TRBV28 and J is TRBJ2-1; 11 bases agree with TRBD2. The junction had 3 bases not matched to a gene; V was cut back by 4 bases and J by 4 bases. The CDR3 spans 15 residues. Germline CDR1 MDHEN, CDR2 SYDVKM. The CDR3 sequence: CASSYGTSGYNEQFF. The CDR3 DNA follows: TGTGCCAGCAGTTACGGGACTAGCGGTTACAATGAGCAGTTCTTC.

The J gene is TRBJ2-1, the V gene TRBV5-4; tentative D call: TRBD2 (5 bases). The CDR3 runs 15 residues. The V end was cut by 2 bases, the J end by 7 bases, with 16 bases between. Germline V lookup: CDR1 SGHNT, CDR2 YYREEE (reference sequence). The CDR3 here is CASSFGSPSGNEQFF. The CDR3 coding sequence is TGTGCCAGCAGCTTCGGGTCCCCGAGCGGAAATGAGCAGTTCTTC.

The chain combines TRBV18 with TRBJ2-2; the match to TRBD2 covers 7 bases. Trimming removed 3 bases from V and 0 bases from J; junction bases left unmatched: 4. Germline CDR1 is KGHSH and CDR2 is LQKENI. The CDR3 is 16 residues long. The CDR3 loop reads CASSPALAANTGELFF. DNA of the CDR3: TGTGCCAGCTCACCCGCCCTAGCGGCGAACACCGGGGAGCTGTTTTTT.

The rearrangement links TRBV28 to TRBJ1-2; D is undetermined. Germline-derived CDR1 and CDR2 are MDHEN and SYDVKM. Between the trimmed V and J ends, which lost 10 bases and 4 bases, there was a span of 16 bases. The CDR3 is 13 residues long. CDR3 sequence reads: CATEGGLVYGYTF. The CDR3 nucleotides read TGTGCCACCGAGGGAGGCCTCGTCTATGGCTACACCTTC.

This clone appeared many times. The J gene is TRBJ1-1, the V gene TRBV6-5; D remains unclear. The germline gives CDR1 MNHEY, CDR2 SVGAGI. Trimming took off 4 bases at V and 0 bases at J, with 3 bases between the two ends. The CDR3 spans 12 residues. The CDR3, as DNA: TGTGCCAGCAGTTCAGTGAACACTGAAGCTTTCTTT. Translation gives CASSSVNTEAFF.

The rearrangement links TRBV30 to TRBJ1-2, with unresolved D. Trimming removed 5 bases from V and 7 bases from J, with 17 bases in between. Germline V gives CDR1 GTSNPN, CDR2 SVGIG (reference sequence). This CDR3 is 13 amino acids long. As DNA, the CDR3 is TGTGCCTGGGAGGCGCAAAAGGTCGGTGGCTACACCTTC. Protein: CAWEAQKVGGYTF.

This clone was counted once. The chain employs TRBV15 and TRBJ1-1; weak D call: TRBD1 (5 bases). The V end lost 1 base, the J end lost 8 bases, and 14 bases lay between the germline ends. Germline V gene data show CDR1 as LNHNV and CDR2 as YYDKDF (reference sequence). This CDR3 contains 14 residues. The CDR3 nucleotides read TGTGCCACCAGCAGAGTCAGGGCGGTTCAGGAAGCTTTCTTT. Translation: CATSRVRAVQEAFF. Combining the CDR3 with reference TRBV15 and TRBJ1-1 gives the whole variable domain DAMVIQNPRYQVTQFGKPVTLSCSQTLNHNVMYWYQQKSSQAPKLLFHYYDKDFNNEADTPDNFQSRRPNTSFCFLDIRSPGLGDTAMYLCATSRVRAVQEAFFGQGTRLTVV.

CDR3 sequence reads: CASSPLRQGQPSTDTQYF. The CDR3 DNA follows: TGTGCCAGTAGCCCCCTACGACAGGGACAACCTAGCACAGATACGCAGTATTTT. The chain recombines TRBV19 with TRBJ2-3, with TRBD1 identical over 7 bases. CDR3 size: 18 residues. Germline V gene lookup returns CDR1 LNHDA and CDR2 SQIVND (reference sequence). V was pared by 6 bases and J by 0 bases, with 15 bases of the junction left unmatched.

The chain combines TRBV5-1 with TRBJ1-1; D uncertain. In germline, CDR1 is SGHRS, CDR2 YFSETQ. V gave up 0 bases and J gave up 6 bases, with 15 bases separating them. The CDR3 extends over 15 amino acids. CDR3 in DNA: TGCGCCAGCAGCTTGGACGGGAGTCATGACGCTGAAGCTTTCTTT. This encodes CASSLDGSHDAEAFF.

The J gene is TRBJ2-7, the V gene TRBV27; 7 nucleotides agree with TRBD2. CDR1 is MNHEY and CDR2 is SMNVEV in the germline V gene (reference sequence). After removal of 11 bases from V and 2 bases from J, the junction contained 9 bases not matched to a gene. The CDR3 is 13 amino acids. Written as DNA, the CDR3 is TGTGCCTACCTGGGGGGGTCGGCCTACGAGCAGTACTTC. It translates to CAYLGGSAYEQYF.

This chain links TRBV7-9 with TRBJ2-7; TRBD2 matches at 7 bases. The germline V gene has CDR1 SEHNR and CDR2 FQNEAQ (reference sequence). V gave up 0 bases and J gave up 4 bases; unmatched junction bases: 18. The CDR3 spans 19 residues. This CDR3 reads CASSLAGGEGKGKRYEQYF. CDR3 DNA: TGTGCCAGCAGCTTAGCGGGGGGGGAGGGCAAAGGAAAAAGATACGAGCAGTACTTC.

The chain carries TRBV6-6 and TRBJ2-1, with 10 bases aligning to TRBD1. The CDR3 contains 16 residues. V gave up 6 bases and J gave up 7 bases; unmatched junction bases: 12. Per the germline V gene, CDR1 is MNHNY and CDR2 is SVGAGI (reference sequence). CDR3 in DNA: TGTGCCAGCAGCAACGAGGGGGACAGGGGCTTAAATGAGCAGTTCTTC. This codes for CASSNEGDRGLNEQFF.

The CDR3 DNA reads as TGTGCCAGCAGCGCGGGACTCGAAGATACGCAGTATTTT. Translation gives CASSAGLEDTQYF. This rearrangement joins TRBV5-4 to TRBJ2-3; possibly TRBD2 for D (6 bases). CDR3 length equals 13 residues. Germline lookup yields CDR1 SGHNT and CDR2 YYREEE (reference sequence). Trimming stripped 4 bases from V and 5 bases from J, with 11 bases between.

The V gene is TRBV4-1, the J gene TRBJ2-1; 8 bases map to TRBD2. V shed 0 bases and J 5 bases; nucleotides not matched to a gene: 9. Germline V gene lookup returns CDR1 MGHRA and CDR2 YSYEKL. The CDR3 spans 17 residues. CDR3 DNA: TGCGCCAGCAGCCAAGATGATGCAGCGGGAGTCAACAATGAGCAGTTCTTC. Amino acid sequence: CASSQDDAAGVNNEQFF.

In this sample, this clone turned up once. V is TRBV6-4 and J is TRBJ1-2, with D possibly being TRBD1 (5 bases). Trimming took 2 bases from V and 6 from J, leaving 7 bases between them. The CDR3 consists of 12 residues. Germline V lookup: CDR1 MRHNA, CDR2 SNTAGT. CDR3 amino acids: CASSDRGNGYTF. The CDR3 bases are TGTGCCAGCAGTGACCGGGGGAATGGCTACACCTTC.

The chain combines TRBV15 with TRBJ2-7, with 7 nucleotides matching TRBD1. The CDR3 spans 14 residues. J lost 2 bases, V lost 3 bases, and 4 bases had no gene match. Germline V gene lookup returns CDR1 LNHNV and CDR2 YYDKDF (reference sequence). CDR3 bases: TGTGCCACCAGCAGCGACAGGGAAACCTACGAGCAGTACTTC. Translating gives CATSSDRETYEQYF.

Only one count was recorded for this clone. CDR3 region: CASSTLAGGTGELFF. In nucleotides, the CDR3 is TGTGCCAGCTCAACCTTGGCGGGAGGAACCGGGGAGCTGTTTTTT. This rearrangement joins TRBV18 to TRBJ2-2; TRBD2 matches at 8 bases. Per the germline V gene, CDR1 is KGHSH and CDR2 is LQKENI. The V segment lost 5 bases and the J segment 5 bases; nucleotides outside the gene matches: 7. This CDR3 region has 15 residues.